This T cell receptor (beta chain) was recorded in a study of lymphopenia after photon versus proton radiotherapy. Study-wide results and limits: Post-nadir diversity loss with photons came from oligoclonal expansion, particularly CD8+ Temra cells.

Here immunoSEQ multiplex PCR was the method, and the copy in TCRdb shows in-frame clones only, minus some. The data show 60,000 or so clones, approximately 83% seen once. The V gene's germline CDR1 is SGHTA and CDR2 FQGNSA. This CDR3 has 13 amino acids. V lost 5 bases and J lost 4, with 11 bases in between. Concerning this clone: The antigen is not known.

The clonotype comes from a man in his forties with gastric cancer. Specimen: peripheral blood, collected from a patient treated with photon-based radiotherapy. This chain links TRBV7-2 with TRBJ1-2; D remains ambiguous. As DNA, the CDR3 is TGTGCCAGCAGCACCAGTGGCAGCTATGGCTACACCTTC. This codes for CASSTSGSYGYTF.